Listed below are T cell receptor beta chains from one sample, sequenced in a study of response to subunit inactivated influenza vaccine. One entry per CDR3 protein results from TCRdb running MiXCR on the RT-PCR reads. The sample holds approximately 730,000 distinct CDR3 sequences, about 14% seen once. Sequenced here: PBMCs from blood, sampled less than 15 days before vaccination. The receptors were sampled from a man aged 50 or older who received an inactivated influenza vaccine. Both conserved end residues are part of each CDR3. The order of the fields is V gene, D gene, clone size, J gene, CDR3 protein, CDR3 DNA. D genes are given only for firm matches. Rows give clone size only sometimes, using once, few, many, or a class for an expanded clone.

V gene: TRBV5-1
D gene: -
clone size: many
J gene: TRBJ2-7
CDR3 protein: CASSLVVGYEQYF
CDR3 DNA: TGCGCCAGCAGCCTCGTGGTAGGGTACGAGCAGTACTTC

V gene: TRBV29-1
D gene: -
clone size: many
J gene: TRBJ2-7
CDR3 protein: CSVGGSSYEQYF
CDR3 DNA: TGCAGCGTTGGGGGGAGCTCCTACGAGCAGTACTTC

V gene: TRBV7-9
D gene: -
clone size: -
J gene: TRBJ2-5
CDR3 protein: CASSKADIQETQYF
CDR3 DNA: TGTGCCAGCAGCAAAGCGGATATACAAGAGACCCAGTACTTC

V gene: TRBV10-3
D gene: TRBD1
clone size: -
J gene: TRBJ2-7
CDR3 protein: CAISPGTGSYEQYF
CDR3 DNA: TGTGCCATCAGCCCCGGGACAGGGAGCTACGAGCAGTACTTC

V gene: TRBV18
D gene: TRBD1
clone size: many
J gene: TRBJ1-6
CDR3 protein: CASSPDQGGNSPLHF
CDR3 DNA: TGTGCCAGCTCACCGGATCAGGGGGGTAATTCACCCCTCCACTTT

V gene: TRBV20-1
D gene: -
clone size: many
J gene: TRBJ2-3
CDR3 protein: CSARSGASTDTQYF
CDR3 DNA: TGCAGTGCCCGATCGGGCGCCAGCACAGATACGCAGTATTTT

V gene: TRBV20-1
D gene: TRBD2
clone size: few
J gene: TRBJ2-5
CDR3 protein: CSASQGLPPETQYF
CDR3 DNA: TGCAGTGCTAGCCAGGGACTACCTCCGGAGACCCAGTACTTC

V gene: TRBV2
D gene: -
clone size: few
J gene: TRBJ2-3
CDR3 protein: CASQVSFSGTTDTQYF
CDR3 DNA: TGTGCCAGCCAGGTATCATTCAGCGGAACCACAGATACGCAGTATTTT

V gene: TRBV10-3
D gene: TRBD2
clone size: -
J gene: TRBJ2-1
CDR3 protein: CAIRGTSGGPYNEQFF
CDR3 DNA: TGTGCCATCAGGGGGACTAGCGGGGGCCCTTACAATGAGCAGTTCTTC

V gene: TRBV27
D gene: -
clone size: few
J gene: TRBJ2-3
CDR3 protein: CASSKTPHSTDTQYF
CDR3 DNA: TGTGCCAGCAGTAAGACACCGCATAGCACAGATACGCAGTATTTT

V gene: TRBV7-8
D gene: TRBD1
clone size: -
J gene: TRBJ2-7
CDR3 protein: CASSLARPGSDREYGDEQYF
CDR3 DNA: TGTGCCAGCAGCTTAGCCCGGCCCGGCTCGGACAGGGAGTACGGGGACGAGCAGTACTTC

V gene: TRBV4-1
D gene: -
clone size: few
J gene: TRBJ2-7
CDR3 protein: CASSHQPGESEQYF
CDR3 DNA: TGCGCCAGCAGCCATCAACCGGGGGAGTCCGAGCAGTACTTC